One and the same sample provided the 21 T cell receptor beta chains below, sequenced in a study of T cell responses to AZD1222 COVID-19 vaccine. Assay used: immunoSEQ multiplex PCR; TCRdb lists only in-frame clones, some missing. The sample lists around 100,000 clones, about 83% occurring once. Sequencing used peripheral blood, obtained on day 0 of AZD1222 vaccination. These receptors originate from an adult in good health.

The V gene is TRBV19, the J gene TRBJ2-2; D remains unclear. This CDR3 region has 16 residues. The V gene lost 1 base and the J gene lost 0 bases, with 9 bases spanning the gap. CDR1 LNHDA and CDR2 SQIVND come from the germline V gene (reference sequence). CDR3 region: CASSIGRTANTGELFF. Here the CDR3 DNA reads TGTGCCAGTAGTATAGGAAGGACCGCGAACACCGGGGAGCTGTTTTTT. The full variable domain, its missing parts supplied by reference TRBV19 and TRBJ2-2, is DGGITQSPKYLFRKEGQNVTLSCEQNLNHDAMYWYRQDPGQGLRLIYYSQIVNDFQKGDIAEGYSVSREKKESFPLTVTSAQKNPTAFYLCASSIGRTANTGELFFGEGSRLTVL.

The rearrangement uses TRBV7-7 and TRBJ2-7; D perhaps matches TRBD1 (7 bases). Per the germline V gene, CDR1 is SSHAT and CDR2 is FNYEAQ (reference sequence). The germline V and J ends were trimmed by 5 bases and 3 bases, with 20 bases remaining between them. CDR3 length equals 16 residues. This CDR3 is CASSQGYPGGSYEQYF. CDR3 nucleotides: TGTGCCAGCAGCCAAGGGTATCCAGGGGGGAGCTACGAGCAGTACTTC.

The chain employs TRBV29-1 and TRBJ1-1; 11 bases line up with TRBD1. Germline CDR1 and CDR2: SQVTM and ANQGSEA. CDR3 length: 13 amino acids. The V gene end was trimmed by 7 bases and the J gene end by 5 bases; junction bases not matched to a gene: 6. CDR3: CSAGTGGRTEAFF. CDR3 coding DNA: TGCAGCGCCGGGACAGGGGGGCGTACTGAAGCTTTCTTT. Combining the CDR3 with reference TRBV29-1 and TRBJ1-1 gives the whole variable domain SAVISQKPSRDICQRGTSLTIQCQVDSQVTMMFWYRQQPGQSLTLIATANQGSEATYESGFVIDKFPISRPNLTFSTLTVSNMSPEDSSIYLCSAGTGGRTEAFFGQGTRLTVV.

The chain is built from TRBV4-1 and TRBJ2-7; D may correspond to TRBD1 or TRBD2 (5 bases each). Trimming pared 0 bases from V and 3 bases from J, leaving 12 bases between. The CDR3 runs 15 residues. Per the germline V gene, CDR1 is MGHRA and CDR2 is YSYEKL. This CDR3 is CASSQEWGFFYEQYF. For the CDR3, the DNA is TGCGCCAGCAGCCAAGAATGGGGGTTCTTCTACGAGCAGTACTTC.

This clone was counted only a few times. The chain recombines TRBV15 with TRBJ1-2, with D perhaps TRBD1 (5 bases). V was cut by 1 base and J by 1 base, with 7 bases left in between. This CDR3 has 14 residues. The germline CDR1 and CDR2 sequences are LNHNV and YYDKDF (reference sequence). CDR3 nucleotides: TGTGCCACCAGCAGAGGGGACGGTAACTATGGCTACACCTTC. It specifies CATSRGDGNYGYTF.

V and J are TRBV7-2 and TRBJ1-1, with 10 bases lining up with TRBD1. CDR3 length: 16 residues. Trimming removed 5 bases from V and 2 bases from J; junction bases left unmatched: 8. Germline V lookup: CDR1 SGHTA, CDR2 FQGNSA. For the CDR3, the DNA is TGTGCCAGCAGCCCCCGACAGGGGGCAGGAAACACTGAAGCTTTCTTT. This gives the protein CASSPRQGAGNTEAFF.

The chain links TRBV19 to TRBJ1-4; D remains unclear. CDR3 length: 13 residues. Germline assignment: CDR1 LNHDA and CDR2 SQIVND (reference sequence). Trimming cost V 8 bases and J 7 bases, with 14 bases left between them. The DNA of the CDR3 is TGTGCCAGTTGTGAGGGAGGGCTTGAAAAACTGTTTTTT. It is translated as CASCEGGLEKLFF.

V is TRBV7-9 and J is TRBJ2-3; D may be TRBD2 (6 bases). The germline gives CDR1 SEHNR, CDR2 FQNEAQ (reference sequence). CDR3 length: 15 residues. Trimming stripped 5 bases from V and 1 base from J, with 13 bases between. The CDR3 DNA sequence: TGTGCCAGCAGCGGGAGACTAGACGGCACAGATACGCAGTATTTT. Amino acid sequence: CASSGRLDGTDTQYF.

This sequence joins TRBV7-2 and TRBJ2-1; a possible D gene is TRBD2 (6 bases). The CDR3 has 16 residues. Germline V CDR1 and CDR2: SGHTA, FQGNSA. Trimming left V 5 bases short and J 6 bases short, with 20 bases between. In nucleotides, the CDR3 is TGTGCCAGCAGCCCACTAGCCGATCATTTAGGCAATGAGCAGTTCTTC. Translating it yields CASSPLADHLGNEQFF.

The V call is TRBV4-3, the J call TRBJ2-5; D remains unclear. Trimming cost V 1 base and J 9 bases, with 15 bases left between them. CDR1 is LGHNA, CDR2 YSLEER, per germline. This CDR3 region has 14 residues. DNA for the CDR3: TGCGCCAGCAGCCAAGTTGTAGGGCCCATGCCCCAGTACTTC. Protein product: CASSQVVGPMPQYF.

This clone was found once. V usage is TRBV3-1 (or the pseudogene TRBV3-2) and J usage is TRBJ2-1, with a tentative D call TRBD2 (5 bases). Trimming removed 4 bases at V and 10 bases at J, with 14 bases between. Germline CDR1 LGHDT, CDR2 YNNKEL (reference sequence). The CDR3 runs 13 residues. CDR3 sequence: CASSPFRTGEQFF. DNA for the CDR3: TGTGCCAGCAGCCCATTCCGGACGGGGGAGCAGTTCTTC.

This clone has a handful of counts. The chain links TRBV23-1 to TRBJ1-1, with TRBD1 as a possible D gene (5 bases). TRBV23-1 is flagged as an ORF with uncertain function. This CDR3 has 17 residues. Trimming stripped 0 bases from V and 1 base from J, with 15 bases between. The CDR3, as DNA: TGCGCCAGCAGTCAATCCGGGTGTGGGGACGGGAACACTGAAGCTTTCTTT. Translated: CASSQSGCGDGNTEAFF.

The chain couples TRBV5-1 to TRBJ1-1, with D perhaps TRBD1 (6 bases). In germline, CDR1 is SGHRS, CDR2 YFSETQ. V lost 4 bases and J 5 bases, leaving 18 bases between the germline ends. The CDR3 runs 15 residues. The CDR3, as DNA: TGCGCCAGCAGCCCATTAGGGGGAAGGGGTACTGAAGCTTTCTTT. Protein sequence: CASSPLGGRGTEAFF.

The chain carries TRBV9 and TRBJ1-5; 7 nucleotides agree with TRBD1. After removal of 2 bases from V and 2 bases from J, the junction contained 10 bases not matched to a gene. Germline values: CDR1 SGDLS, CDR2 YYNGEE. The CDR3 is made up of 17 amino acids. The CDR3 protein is CASSVGRQGYGNQPQHF. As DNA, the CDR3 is TGTGCCAGCAGCGTGGGGAGACAGGGATATGGCAATCAGCCCCAGCATTTT.

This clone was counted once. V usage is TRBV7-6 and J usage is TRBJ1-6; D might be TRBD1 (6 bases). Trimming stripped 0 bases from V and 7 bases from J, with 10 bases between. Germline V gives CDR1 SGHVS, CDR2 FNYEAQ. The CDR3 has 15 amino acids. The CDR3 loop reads CASSLAQGNNSPLHF. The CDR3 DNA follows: TGTGCCAGCAGCTTAGCGCAGGGGAACAATTCACCCCTCCACTTT. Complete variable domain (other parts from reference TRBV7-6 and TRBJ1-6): GAGVSQSPRYKVTKRGQDVALRCDPISGHVSLYWYRQALGQGPEFLTYFNYEAQQDKSGLPNDRFSAERPEGSISTLTIQRTEQRDSAMYRCASSLAQGNNSPLHFGNGTRLTVT.

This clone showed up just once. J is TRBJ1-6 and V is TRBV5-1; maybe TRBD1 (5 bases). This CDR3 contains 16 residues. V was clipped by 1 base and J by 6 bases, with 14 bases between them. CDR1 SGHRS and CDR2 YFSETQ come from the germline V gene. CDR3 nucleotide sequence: TGCGCCAGCAGCTTGACAGGACTACGAGCTAATTCACCCCTCCACTTT. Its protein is CASSLTGLRANSPLHF.

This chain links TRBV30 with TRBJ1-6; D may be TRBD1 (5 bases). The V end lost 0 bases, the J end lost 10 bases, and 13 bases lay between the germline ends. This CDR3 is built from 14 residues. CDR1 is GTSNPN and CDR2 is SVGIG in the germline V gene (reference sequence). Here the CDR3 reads CAWSVGDLLSPLHF. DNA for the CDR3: TGTGCCTGGAGTGTAGGGGACCTGCTATCACCCCTCCACTTT.

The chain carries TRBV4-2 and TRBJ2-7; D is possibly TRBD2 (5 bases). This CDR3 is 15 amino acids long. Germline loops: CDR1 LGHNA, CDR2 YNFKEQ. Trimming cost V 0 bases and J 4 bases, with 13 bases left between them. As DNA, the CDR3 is TGTGCCAGCAGCCAAGACATGGCCAGGAGGTACGAGCAGTACTTC. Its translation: CASSQDMARRYEQYF.

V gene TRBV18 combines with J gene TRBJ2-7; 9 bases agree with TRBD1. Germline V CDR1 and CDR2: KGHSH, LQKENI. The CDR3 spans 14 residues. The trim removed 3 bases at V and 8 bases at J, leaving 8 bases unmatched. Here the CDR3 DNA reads TGTGCCAGCTCACCCGGGACAGGGAGATTTAAGCAGTACTTC. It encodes CASSPGTGRFKQYF.

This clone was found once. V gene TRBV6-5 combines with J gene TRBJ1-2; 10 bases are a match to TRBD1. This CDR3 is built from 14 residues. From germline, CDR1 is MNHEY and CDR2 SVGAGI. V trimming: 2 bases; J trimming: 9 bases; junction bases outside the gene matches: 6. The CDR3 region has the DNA TGTGCCAGCAGTTACGGCCGGGACAGGGGAAGCTACACCTTC. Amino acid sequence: CASSYGRDRGSYTF.

CDR3 sequence: CASSPGGRGLDTQYF. CDR3 nucleotide sequence: TGTGCCAGCAGCCCGGGGGGCAGGGGGTTGGATACGCAGTATTTT. The rearrangement joins TRBV7-2 to TRBJ2-3, with D possibly being TRBD1 or TRBD2 (7 bases each). The V end lost 5 bases, the J end lost 6 bases, and 18 bases lay between the germline ends. Germline loops: CDR1 SGHTA, CDR2 FQGNSA. The CDR3 spans 15 residues.